The clone carrying this T cell receptor beta chain has at least ten counts. What it binds is not known. The data stem from a study of T cells in Graves' hyperthyroidism and ophthalmopathy. V lost 4 bases and J lost 5, with 11 bases in between. CDR1 and CDR2 (germline): MGHDK, SYGVNS. The CDR3 covers 13 residues. Each patient was aged 18 to 65 and had newly diagnosed hyperthyroidism of under 2 months' duration. TCR beta CDR3 sequences were amplified from RNA transcripts. First-round RT-PCR of the TCR CDR3 relied on the HTBI primer set. Each CDR3 protein gets one entry after TCRdb re-called the multiplex PCR reads with MiXCR. Of hundreds of thousands of distinct CDR3 sequences detected, more than 30% appear once; the ten largest clones hold approximately 8.7%. General observations from the study: Patients with ophthalmopathy were separated from those with stable hyperthyroidism by a 13 V-J model.

Material for sequencing was blood. The rearrangement joins TRBV25-1 to TRBJ1-1; the D gene is possibly TRBD1 (5 bases). The receptor's source is a man aged 18-30 years with Graves' hyperthyroidism. CDR3 loop: CASSAGPGTEAFF. Here the CDR3 DNA reads TGTGCCAGCAGTGCGGGGCCAGGGACTGAAGCTTTCTTT.